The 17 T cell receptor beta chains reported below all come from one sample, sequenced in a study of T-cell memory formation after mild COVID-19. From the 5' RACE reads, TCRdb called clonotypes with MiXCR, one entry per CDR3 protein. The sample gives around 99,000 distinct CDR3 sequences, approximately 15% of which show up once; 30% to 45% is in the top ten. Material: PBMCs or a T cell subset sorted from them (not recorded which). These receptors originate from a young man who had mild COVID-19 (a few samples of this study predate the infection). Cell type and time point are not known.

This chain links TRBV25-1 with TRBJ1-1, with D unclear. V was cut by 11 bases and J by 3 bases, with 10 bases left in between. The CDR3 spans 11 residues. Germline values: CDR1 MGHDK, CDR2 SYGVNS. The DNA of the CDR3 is TGTGCCTCTGGAAGGGACACTGAAGCTTTCTTT. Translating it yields CASGRDTEAFF.

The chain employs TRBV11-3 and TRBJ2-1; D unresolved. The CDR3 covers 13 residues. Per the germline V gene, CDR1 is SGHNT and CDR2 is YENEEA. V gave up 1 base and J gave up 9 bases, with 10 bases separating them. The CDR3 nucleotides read TGTGCCAGCAGCTTAGGCCTAGTTGGTGAGCAGTTCTTC. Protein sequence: CASSLGLVGEQFF.

The CDR3 DNA sequence: TGTGCCAGCAGTGAGTGGAGGGTTTCAGGAGGCACTGAAGCTTTCTTT. Translation gives CASSEWRVSGGTEAFF. The chain carries TRBV25-1 and TRBJ1-1, with D hard to call. The CDR3 has 16 residues. Germline values: CDR1 MGHDK, CDR2 SYGVNS. V was cut by 3 bases and J by 4 bases, with 18 bases left in between.

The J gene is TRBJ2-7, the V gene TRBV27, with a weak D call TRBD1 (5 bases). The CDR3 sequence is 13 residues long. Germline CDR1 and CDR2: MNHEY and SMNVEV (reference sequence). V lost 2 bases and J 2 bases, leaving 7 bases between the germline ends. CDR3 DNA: TGTGCCAGCAGTTTAAGGGGAACCTACGAGCAGTACTTC. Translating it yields CASSLRGTYEQYF.

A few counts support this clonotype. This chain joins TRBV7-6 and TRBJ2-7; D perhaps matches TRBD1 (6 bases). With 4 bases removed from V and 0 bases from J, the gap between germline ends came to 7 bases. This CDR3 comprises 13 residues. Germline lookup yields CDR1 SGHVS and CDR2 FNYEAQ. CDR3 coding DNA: TGTGCCAGCAGCTGGGGGCCCTCCTACGAGCAGTACTTC. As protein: CASSWGPSYEQYF.

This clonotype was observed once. The CDR3 nucleotides read TGTGCCAGCGTCAGGCGGGGGGGCCCGGGGGAGACCCAGTACTTC. Translated, it gives CASVRRGGPGETQYF. J is TRBJ2-5 and V is TRBV7-2, with 9 bases matching TRBD2. The V gene's germline CDR1 is SGHTA and CDR2 FQGNSA. There are 15 residues in the CDR3. With V trimmed by 8 bases and J by 5 bases, 12 bases remained unmatched.

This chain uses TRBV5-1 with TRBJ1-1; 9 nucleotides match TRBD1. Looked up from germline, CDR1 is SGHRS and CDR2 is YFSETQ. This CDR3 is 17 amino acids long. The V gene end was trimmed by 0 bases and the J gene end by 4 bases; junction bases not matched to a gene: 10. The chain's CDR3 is CASSLGDREAVLTEAFF. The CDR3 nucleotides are TGCGCCAGCAGCTTGGGGGACAGGGAAGCGGTACTCACTGAAGCTTTCTTT.

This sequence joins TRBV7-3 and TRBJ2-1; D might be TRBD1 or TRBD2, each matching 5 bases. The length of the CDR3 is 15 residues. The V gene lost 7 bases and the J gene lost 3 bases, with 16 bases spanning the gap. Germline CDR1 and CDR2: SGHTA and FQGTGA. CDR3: CASNSGTQGYNEQFF. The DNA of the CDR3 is TGTGCCAGCAACTCCGGGACCCAAGGCTACAATGAGCAGTTCTTC.

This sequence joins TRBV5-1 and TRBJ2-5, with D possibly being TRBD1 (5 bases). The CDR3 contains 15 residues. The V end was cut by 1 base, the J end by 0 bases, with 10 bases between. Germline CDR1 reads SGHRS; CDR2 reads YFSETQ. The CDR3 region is CASSLMGRNQETQYF. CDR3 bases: TGCGCCAGCAGCTTGATGGGGCGGAACCAAGAGACCCAGTACTTC.

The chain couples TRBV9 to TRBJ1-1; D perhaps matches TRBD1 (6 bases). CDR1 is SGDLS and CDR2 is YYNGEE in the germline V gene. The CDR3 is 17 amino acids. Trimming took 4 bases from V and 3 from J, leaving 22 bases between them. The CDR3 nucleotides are TGTGCCAGCAGCCCTATGGTGGGGGGCCGGTCTCACACTGAAGCTTTCTTT. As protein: CASSPMVGGRSHTEAFF.

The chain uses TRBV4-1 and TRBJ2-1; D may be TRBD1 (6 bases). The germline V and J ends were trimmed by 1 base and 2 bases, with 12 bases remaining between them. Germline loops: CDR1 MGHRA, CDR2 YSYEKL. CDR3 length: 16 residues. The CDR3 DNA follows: TGCGCCAGCAGCCAAGGGTTCAGGGGCACCTACAATGAGCAGTTCTTC. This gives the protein CASSQGFRGTYNEQFF.

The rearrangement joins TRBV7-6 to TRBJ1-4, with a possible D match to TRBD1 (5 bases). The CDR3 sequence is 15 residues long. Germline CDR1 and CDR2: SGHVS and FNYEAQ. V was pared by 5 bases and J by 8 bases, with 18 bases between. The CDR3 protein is CASSANRSPAEKLFF. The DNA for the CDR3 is TGTGCCAGCAGCGCCAACAGGTCACCCGCAGAAAAACTGTTTTTT.

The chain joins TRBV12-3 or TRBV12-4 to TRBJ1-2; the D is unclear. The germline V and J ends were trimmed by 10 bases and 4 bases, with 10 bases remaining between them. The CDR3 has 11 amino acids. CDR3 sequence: CATSVAYGYTF. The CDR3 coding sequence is TGTGCCACCAGCGTCGCCTATGGCTACACCTTC.

The CDR3 DNA follows: TGTGCCAGCACTCCTGTTGGTCCCGGGGAGCTGTTTTTT. Its translation is CASTPVGPGELFF. This chain joins TRBV11-2 and TRBJ2-2; D is uncertain. This CDR3 contains 13 residues. Trimming took off 7 bases at V and 6 bases at J, with 12 bases between the two ends. Germline loops: CDR1 SGHAT, CDR2 FQNNGV.

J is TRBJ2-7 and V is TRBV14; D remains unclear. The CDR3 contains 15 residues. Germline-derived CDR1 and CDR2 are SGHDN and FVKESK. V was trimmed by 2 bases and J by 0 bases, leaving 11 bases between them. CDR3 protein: CASSQREKSSYEQYV. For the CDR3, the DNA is TGTGCCAGCAGCCAAAGAGAAAAAAGCTCCTACGAGCAGTACGTC.

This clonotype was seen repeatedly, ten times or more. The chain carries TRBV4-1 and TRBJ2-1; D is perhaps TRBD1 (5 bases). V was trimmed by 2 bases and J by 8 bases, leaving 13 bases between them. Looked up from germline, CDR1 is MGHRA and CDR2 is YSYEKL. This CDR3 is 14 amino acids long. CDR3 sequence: CASSQNRRAHEQFF. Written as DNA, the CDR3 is TGCGCCAGCAGCCAAAATCGCAGGGCGCATGAGCAGTTCTTC.

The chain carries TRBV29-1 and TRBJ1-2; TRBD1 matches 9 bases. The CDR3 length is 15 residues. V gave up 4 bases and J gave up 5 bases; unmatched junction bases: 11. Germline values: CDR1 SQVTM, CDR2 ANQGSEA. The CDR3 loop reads CSVAKSGTGSYGYTF. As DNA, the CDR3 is TGCAGCGTTGCCAAGTCCGGGACAGGGTCTTATGGCTACACCTTC.